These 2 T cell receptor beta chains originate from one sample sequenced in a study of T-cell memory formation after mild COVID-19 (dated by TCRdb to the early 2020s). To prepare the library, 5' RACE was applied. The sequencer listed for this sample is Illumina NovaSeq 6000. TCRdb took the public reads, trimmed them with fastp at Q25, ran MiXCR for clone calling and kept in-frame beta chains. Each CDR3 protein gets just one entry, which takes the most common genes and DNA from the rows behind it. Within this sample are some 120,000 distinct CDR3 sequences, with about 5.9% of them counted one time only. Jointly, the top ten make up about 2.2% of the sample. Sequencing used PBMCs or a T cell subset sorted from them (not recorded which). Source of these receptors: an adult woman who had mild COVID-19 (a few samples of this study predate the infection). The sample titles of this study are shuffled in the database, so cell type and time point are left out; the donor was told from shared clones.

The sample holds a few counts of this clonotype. CDR3 residues: CASSGMTEAFF. CDR3 coding DNA: TGTGCCAGCAGCGGAATGACTGAAGCTTTCTTT. The rearrangement joins TRBV12-3 or TRBV12-4 to TRBJ1-1; D ambiguous. The CDR3 consists of 11 residues. V dropped 6 bases and J dropped 5 bases, with 7 bases sitting between them.

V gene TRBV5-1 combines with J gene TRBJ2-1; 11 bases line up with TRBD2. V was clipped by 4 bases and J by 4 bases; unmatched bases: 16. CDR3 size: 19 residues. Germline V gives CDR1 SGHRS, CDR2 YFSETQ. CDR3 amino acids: CASSHPPSGRLRGYNEQFF. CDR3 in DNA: TGCGCCAGCAGCCATCCTCCTAGCGGGAGGCTCAGGGGTTACAATGAGCAGTTCTTC. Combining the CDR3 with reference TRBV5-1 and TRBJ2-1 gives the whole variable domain KAGVTQTPRYLIKTRGQQVTLSCSPISGHRSVSWYQQTPGQGLQFLFEYFSETQRNKGNFPGRFSGRQFSNSRSEMNVSTLELGDSALYLCASSHPPSGRLRGYNEQFFGPGTRLTVL.